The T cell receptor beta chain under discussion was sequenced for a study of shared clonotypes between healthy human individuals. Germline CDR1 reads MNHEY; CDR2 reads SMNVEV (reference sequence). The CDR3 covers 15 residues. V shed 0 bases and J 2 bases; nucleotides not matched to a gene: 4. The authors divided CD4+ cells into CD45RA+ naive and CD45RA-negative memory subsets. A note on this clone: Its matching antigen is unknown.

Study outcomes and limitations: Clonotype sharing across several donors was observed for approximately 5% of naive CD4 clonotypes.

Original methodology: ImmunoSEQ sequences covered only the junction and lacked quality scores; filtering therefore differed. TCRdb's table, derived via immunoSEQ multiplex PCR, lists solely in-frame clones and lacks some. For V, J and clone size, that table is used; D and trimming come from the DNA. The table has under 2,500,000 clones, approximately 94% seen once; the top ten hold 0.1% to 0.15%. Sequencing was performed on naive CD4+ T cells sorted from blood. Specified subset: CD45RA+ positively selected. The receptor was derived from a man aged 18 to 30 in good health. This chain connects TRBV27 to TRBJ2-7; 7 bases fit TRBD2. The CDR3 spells CASSLSASGPYEQYF. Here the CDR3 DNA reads TGTGCCAGCAGTTTATCGGCTAGCGGCCCCTACGAGCAGTACTTC.